This T cell receptor (beta chain) comes out of a study of T cell changes during pregnancy in multiple sclerosis. Comment on this clone: The junction departs from germline at one end; a sequencing error may be responsible.

Germline loops: CDR1 SSHAT, CDR2 FNYEAQ (reference sequence). The CDR3 consists of 14 residues. TCRdb's copy holds only in-frame clones and misses some; the assay was immunoSEQ multiplex PCR. This sample has about 36,000 clones, with about nine tenths found just once. The clonotype was recovered from a female donor in good health, enrolled as a control in a pregnancy study. The chain carries TRBV7-7 and TRBJ2-1; D unresolved. The source material was CD4+ T cells from peripheral blood mononuclear cells, sampled in the second trimester of pregnancy. The CDR3 bases are TGTGCTAGCAGCTTAGACTCTTCTTACAATGAGCAGTTCTTC. Its translation is CASSLDSSYNEQFF.